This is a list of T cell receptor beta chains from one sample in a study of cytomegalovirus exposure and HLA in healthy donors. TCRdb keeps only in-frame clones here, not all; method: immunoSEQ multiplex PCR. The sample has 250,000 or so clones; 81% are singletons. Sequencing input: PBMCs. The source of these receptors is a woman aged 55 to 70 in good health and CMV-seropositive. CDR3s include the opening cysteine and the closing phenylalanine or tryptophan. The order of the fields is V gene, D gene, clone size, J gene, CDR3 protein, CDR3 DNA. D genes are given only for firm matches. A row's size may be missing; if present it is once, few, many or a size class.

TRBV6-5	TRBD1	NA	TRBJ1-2	CASIKTGGYGYTF	TGTGCCAGCATCAAGACAGGGGGGTATGGCTACACCTTC
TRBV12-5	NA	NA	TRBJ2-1	CASGSQVGQTYNEQFF	TGTGCTAGTGGTTCCCAGGTGGGACAAACCTACAATGAGCAGTTCTTC
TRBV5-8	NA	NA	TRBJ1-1	CASSLEGGTEAFF	TGTGCCAGCAGCTTGGAGGGGGGGACTGAAGCTTTCTTT
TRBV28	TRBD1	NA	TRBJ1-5	CASRLRTGHSNQPQHF	TGTGCCAGCAGATTGCGGACAGGTCATAGCAATCAGCCCCAGCATTTT
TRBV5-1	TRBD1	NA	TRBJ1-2	CASSWTGGDYGYTF	TGCGCCAGCAGCTGGACAGGGGGCGACTATGGCTACACCTTC
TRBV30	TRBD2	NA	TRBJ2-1	CAWIDSGGNNEQFF	TGTGCCTGGATAGATAGCGGGGGTAACAATGAGCAGTTCTTC
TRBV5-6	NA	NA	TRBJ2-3	CASSFGQSGYTQYF	TGTGCCAGCAGCTTCGGACAGTCGGGTTATACGCAGTATTTT
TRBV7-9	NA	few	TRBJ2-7	CASSLDVSYEQYF	TGTGCCAGCAGCTTAGACGTTTCCTACGAGCAGTACTTC
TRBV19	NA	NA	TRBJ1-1	CATKRGWGVTEAFF	TGTGCCACCAAAAGGGGCTGGGGTGTCACTGAAGCTTTCTTT
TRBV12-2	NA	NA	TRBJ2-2	CASRLAQKGLAQNTGELFF	TGTGCAAGTCGCTTAGCGCAAAAGGGACTAGCGCAGAACACCGGGGAGCTGTTTTTT
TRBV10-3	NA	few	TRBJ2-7	CAISAQGSYEQYF	TGTGCCATCAGTGCTCAGGGCTCCTACGAGCAGTACTTC
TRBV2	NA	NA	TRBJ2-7	CASARDTNYEQYF	TGTGCCAGCGCCCGGGACACAAACTACGAGCAGTACTTC
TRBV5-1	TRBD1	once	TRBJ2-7	CASSPRQGTGYEQYF	TGCGCCAGCAGCCCAAGACAGGGGACGGGCTACGAGCAGTACTTC
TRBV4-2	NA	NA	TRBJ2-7	CASSQGGISYEQYF	TGTGCCAGCAGCCAAGGCGGGATATCCTACGAGCAGTACTTC
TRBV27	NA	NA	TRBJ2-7	CASSPRGAYEQYF	TGTGCCAGCAGTCCCAGGGGTGCTTACGAGCAGTACTTC
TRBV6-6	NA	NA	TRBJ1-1	CASSYHPGSNTEAFF	TGTGCCAGCAGTTACCATCCAGGGTCGAACACTGAAGCTTTCTTT
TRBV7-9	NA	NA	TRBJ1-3	CASSKTGLSSGNTIYF	TGTGCCAGCAGCAAAACGGGACTGAGCTCTGGAAACACCATATATTTT
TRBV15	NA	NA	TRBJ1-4	CATSRGAIHEKLFF	TGTGCCACCAGCAGGGGAGCGATCCACGAAAAACTGTTTTTT
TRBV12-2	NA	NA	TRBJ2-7	CASRPQDCTYEQYF	TGTGCAAGTCGCCCCCAGGACTGCACCTACGAGCAGTACTTC
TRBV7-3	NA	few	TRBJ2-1	CASSNTGLSNEQFF	TGTGCCAGCAGCAACACGGGACTCTCCAATGAGCAGTTCTTC
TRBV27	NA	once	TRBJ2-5	CASSSYETQYF	TGTGCCAGCAGTTCTTATGAGACCCAGTACTTC
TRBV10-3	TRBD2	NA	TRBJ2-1	CAISPGLAGVNEQFF	TGTGCCATCAGTCCCGGACTAGCGGGGGTCAATGAGCAGTTCTTC
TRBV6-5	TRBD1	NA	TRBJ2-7	CASSPDRDGSYEQYF	TGTGCCAGCAGTCCTGACAGGGATGGTAGTTACGAGCAGTACTTC
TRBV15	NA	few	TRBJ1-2	CATSEAAPGQTYGYTF	TGTGCCACCAGCGAGGCTGCGCCGGGACAAACCTATGGCTACACCTTC
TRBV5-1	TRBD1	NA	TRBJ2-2	CASSLTGQGTGLGTGELFF	TGCGCCAGCAGCTTGACTGGACAGGGGACTGGCTTAGGCACCGGGGAGCTGTTTTTT
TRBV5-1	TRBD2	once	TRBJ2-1	CASTGLAGALNEQFF	TGCGCCAGCACGGGACTAGCGGGAGCTCTCAATGAGCAGTTCTTC
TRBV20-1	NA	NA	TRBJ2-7	CSAGVEQYF	TGCAGTGCCGGGGTTGAGCAGTACTTC
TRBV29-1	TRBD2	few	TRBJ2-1	CSVAASGTYNEQFF	TGCAGCGTTGCAGCTAGCGGAACCTACAATGAGCAGTTCTTC
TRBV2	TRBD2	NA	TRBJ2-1	CASSEGCLAGEARNFDEQFF	TGTGCCAGCAGTGAAGGCTGTCTAGCGGGAGAAGCCCGTAATTTTGATGAGCAGTTCTTC
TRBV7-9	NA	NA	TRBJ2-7	CASSHTWEPYEQYF	TGTGCCAGCAGCCACACCTGGGAGCCCTACGAGCAGTACTTC
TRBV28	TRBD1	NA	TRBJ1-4	CASSEGTGIMSSGKLFF	TGTGCCAGCAGTGAAGGGACAGGGATTATGAGTTCGGGAAAACTGTTTTTT
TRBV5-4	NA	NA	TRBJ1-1	CASSGGGRGGTEAFF	TGTGCCAGCAGCGGTGGGGGGAGGGGTGGCACTGAAGCTTTCTTT
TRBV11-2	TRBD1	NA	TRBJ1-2	CASSLAPTGVYGYTF	TGTGCCAGCAGCTTAGCCCCGACAGGGGTTTATGGCTACACCTTC
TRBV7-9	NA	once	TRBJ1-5	CASTGGPGQPQHF	TGTGCCAGCACCGGGGGTCCGGGGCAGCCCCAGCATTTT
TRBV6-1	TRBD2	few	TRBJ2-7	CASSESWTSGYSYEQYF	TGTGCCAGCAGTGAATCGTGGACTAGCGGGTACTCCTACGAGCAGTACTTC
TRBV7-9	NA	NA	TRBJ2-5	CASSGGMWRAPGRETQYF	TGTGCCAGCAGCGGTGGTATGTGGCGGGCCCCCGGCCGGGAGACCCAGTACTTC
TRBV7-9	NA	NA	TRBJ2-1	CSSSLSEQFF	TGTTCCAGCAGCTTGAGTGAGCAGTTCTTC
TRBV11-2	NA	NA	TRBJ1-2	CASSLRNGYGYTF	TGTGCCAGCAGCTTGCGGAATGGCTATGGCTACACCTTC
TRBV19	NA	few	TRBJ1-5	CASSIEPYSNQPQHF	TGTGCCAGTAGTATAGAACCCTATAGCAATCAGCCCCAGCATTTT
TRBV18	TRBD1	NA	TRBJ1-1	CASSLYTGDTEAFF	TGTGCCAGCTCACTGTATACAGGGGATACTGAAGCTTTCTTT
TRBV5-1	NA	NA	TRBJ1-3	CASSLNPGRSGNTIYF	TGCGCCAGCAGCTTGAACCCAGGGCGCTCTGGAAACACCATATATTTT
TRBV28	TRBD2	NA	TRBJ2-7	CASSLSGRNYEQYF	TGTGCCAGCAGCCTTAGCGGGAGGAACTACGAGCAGTACTTC
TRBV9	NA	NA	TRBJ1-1	CASSVEGYTEAFF	TGTGCCAGCAGCGTGGAGGGATACACTGAAGCTTTCTTT
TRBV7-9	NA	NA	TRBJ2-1	CASSPQGHSGNEQFF	TGTGCCAGCAGCCCCCAGGGTCACAGTGGCAATGAGCAGTTCTTC
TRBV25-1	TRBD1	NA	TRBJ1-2	CASSDRTGLYSGYTF	TGTGCCAGCAGTGACAGGACAGGGTTATACTCTGGCTACACCTTC
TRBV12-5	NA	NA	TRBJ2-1	CASGIRERQFF	TGTGCTAGTGGTATCCGGGAACGGCAGTTCTTC
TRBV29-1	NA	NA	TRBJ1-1	CSVLGGNTEAFF	TGCAGCGTTTTAGGCGGGAACACTGAAGCTTTCTTT
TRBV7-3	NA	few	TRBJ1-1	CASSQTEFKKAFF	TGTGCCAGCAGCCAGACAGAATTTAAGAAAGCTTTCTTT
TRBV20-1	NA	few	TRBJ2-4	CSARDRDIQYF	TGCAGTGCTAGAGATCGAGACATTCAGTACTTC
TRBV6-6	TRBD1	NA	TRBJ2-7	CASKRGGTGGSEQYF	TGTGCCAGCAAAAGGGGCGGGACAGGGGGATCTGAGCAGTACTTC
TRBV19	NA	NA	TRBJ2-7	CASSMPGTSLGEQYF	TGTGCCAGTAGTATGCCCGGGACAAGTTTGGGTGAGCAGTACTTC
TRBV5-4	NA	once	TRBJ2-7	CASSPGRQGGVEQYF	TGTGCCAGCAGTCCCGGGCGGCAGGGGGGAGTCGAGCAGTACTTC
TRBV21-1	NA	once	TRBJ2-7	CASTNRLAGANEQYF	TGTGCCAGCACCAACCGACTAGCGGGAGCTAACGAGCAGTACTTC
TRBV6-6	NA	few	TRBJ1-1	CASSSRGNTEAFF	TGTGCCAGCAGTTCCAGGGGAAACACTGAAGCTTTCTTT
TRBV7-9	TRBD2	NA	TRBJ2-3	CASSLGSSGRADTQYF	TGTGCCAGCAGCTTAGGGTCTAGCGGGAGGGCTGATACGCAGTATTTT
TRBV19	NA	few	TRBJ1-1	CASSTGGSTNTEAFF	TGTGCCAGTAGTACTGGGGGCTCAACGAACACTGAAGCTTTCTTT
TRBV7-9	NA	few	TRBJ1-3	CASSTTGSGGNTIYF	TGTGCCAGCAGCACTACAGGGTCGGGTGGAAACACCATATATTTT
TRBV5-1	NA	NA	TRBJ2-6	CASSLQGTGANVLTF	TGCGCCAGCAGCCTGCAGGGAACTGGGGCCAACGTCCTGACTTTC